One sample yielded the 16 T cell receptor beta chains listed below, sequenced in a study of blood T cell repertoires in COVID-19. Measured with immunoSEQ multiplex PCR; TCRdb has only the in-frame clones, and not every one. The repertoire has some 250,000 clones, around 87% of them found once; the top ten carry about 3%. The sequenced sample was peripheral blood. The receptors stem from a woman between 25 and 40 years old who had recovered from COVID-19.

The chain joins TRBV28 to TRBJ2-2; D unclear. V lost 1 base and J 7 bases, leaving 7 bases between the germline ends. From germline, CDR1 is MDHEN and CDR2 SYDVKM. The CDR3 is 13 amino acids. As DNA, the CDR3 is TGTGCCAGCAGTTTATCCCCCCACGGGGAGCTGTTTTTT. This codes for CASSLSPHGELFF.

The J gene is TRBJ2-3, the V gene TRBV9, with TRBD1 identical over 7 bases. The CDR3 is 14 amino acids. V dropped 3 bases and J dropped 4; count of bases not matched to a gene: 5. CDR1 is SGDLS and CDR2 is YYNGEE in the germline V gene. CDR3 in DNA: TGTGCCAGCAGCGCCAAAGGGGGCGCAGATACGCAGTATTTT. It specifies CASSAKGGADTQYF.

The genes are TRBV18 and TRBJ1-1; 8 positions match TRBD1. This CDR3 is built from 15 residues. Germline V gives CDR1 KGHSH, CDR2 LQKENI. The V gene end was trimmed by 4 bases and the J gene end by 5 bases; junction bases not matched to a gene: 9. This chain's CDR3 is CASSLTDRDGTEAFF. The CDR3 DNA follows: TGTGCCAGCTCACTAACGGACAGGGACGGGACTGAAGCTTTCTTT. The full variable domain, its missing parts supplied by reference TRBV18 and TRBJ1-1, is NAGVMQNPRHLVRRRGQEARLRCSPMKGHSHVYWYRQLPEEGLKFMVYLQKENIIDESGMPKERFSAEFPKEGPSILRIQQVVRGDSAAYFCASSLTDRDGTEAFFGQGTRLTVV.

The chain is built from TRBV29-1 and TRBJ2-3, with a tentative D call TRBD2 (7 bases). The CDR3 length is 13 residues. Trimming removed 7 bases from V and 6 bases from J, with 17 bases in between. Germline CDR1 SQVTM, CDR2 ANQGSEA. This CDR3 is CSAWGGASDTQYF. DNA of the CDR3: TGCAGCGCCTGGGGGGGGGCGTCGGATACGCAGTATTTT.

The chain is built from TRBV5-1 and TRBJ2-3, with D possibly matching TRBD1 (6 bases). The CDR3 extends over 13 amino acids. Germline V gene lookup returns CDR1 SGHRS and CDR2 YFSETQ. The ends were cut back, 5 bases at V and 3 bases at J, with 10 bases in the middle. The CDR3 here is CASRSGATDTQYF. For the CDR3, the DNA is TGCGCCAGCAGATCAGGGGCTACAGATACGCAGTATTTT.

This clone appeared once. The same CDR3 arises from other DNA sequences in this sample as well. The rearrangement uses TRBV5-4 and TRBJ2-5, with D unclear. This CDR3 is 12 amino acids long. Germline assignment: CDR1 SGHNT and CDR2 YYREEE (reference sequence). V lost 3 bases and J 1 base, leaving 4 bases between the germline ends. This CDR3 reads CASSYSQETQYF. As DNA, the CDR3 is TGTGCCAGCAGCTACTCCCAAGAGACCCAGTACTTC.

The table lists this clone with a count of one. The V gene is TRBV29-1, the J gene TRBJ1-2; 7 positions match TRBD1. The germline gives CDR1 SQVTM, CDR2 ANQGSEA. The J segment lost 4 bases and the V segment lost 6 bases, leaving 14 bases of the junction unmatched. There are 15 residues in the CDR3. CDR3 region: CSVPPVAGGGYGYTF. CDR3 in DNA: TGCAGCGTCCCCCCTGTCGCAGGGGGAGGCTATGGCTACACCTTC.

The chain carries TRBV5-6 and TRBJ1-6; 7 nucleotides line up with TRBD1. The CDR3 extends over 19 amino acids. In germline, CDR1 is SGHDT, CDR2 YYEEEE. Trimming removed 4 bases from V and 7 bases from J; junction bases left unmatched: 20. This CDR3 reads CASSTFRTGYALGNSPLHF. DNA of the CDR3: TGTGCCAGCAGCACCTTCCGGACAGGTTACGCGTTAGGGAATTCACCCCTCCACTTT.

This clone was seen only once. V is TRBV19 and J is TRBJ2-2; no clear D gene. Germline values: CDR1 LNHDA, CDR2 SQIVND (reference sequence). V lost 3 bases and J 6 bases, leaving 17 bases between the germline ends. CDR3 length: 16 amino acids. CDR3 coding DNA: TGTGCCAGTAGTATGGCCCCCCTTTTTAACGCCGGGGAGCTGTTTTTT. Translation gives CASSMAPLFNAGELFF. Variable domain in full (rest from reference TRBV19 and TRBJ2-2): DGGITQSPKYLFRKEGQNVTLSCEQNLNHDAMYWYRQDPGQGLRLIYYSQIVNDFQKGDIAEGYSVSREKKESFPLTVTSAQKNPTAFYLCASSMAPLFNAGELFFGEGSRLTVL.

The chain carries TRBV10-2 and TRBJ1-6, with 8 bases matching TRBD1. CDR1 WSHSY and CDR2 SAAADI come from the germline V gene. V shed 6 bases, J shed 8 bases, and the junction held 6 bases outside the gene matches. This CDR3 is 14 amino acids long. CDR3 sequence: CASSLGQDYSPLHF. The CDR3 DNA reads TGCGCCAGCAGCTTGGGACAGGATTATTCACCCCTCCACTTT.

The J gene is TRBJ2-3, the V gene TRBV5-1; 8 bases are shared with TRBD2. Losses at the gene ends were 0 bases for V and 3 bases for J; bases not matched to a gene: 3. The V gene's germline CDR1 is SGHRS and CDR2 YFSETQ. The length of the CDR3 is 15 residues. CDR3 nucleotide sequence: TGCGCCAGCAGCTTGGGACAGCGGGGGACAGATACGCAGTATTTT. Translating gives CASSLGQRGTDTQYF.

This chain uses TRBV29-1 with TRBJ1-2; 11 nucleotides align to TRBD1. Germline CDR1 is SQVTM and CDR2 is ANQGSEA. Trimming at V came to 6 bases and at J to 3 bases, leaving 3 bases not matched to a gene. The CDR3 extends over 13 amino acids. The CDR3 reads CSVGTGGDYGYTF. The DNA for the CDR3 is TGCAGCGTGGGGACAGGGGGGGACTATGGCTACACCTTC.

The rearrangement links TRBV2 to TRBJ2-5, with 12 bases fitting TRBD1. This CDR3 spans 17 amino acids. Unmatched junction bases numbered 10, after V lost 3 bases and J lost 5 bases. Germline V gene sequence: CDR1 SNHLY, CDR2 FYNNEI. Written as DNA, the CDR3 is TGTGCCAGCAGTGAGCCCCCGGGACAGGGGGCCAGGGAGACCCAGTACTTC. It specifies CASSEPPGQGARETQYF.

The CDR3 sequence is CASSPPGVNTEAFF. In nucleotides, the CDR3 is TGTGCCAGCTCACCCCCAGGGGTCAACACTGAAGCTTTCTTT. The chain carries TRBV18 and TRBJ1-1, with D possibly TRBD1 on 6 matching bases. V lost 3 bases and J 2 bases, leaving 10 bases between the germline ends. The CDR3 runs to 14 residues. Germline values: CDR1 KGHSH, CDR2 LQKENI.

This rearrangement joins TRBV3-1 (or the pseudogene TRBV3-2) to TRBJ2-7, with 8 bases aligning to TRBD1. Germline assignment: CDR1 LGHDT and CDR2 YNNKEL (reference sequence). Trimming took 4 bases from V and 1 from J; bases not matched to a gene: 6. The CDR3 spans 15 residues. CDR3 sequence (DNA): TGTGCCAGCAGCCCTTGGACAGGGCCTTCCTACGAGCAGTACTTC. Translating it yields CASSPWTGPSYEQYF.

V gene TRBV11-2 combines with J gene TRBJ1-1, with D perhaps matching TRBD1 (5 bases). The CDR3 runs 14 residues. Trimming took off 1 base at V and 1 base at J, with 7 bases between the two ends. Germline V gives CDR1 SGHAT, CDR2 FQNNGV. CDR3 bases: TGTGCCAGCAGCTTAGCCGACAGGAACACTGAAGCTTTCTTT. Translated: CASSLADRNTEAFF.